This TCR beta chain was retrieved from a study of vaccination and CD4 T cells after COVID-19. Study in general: Overlapping spike peptides from SARS-CoV-2, HCoV-NL63, HCoV-OC43 and HCoV-229E served to stimulate the cells. The study's findings and limits: Spike mono-reactivity was evident in 304 of the 307 vaccine-specific clones derived from convalescent patients. Recorded median SARS-CoV-2-reactive clonotype numbers increased from about 20 to 38 without reaching significance.

The treatment: approximately 9-day PBMC culture with coronavirus spike peptide pools or control peptides (ViraFEST assay). T cells were expanded with peptide pools, and expanded clonotypes were identified by TCR sequencing. The Oncomine TCR Beta short-read assay generated sequence data from the DNA of cultured CD4+ T cells. TCRdb reprocessed the PCR reads with MiXCR, giving one entry per CDR3 protein. This table has more than 15,000 distinct CDR3 sequences, 25% to 30% appearing once. As to this clonotype: The antigen is unknown.

This CDR3 contains 11 residues. V lost 7 bases and J lost 6, with 13 bases in between. The V gene's germline CDR1 is DFQATT and CDR2 SNEGSKA (reference sequence). Sequenced: cultured CD4+ T cells from blood. The rearrangement links TRBV20-1 to TRBJ2-7, with D perhaps assigned TRBD1 or TRBD2 (5 bases each). This clonotype was sampled from a human donor with COVID-19. CDR3 loop: CSVSEGREQYF. For the CDR3, the DNA is TGCAGTGTTAGTGAGGGGCGCGAGCAGTACTTC.